This TCR beta chain was documented in a study of T cells after yellow fever vaccination. In the study overall: In the case of low-cell-number fractions, SMART-Seq v4 Ultra Low Input was used for preparation.

General study points: Re-detected after boosting: most primary clones, almost 97% of CD4 and under 90% of CD8.

The table lists this clonotype with many counts. Its antigen is as yet unknown. TCRdb redid the calling of the 5' RACE reads with MiXCR, one entry per CDR3 protein. The table includes some 68,000 distinct CDR3 sequences, approximately 6.1% detected once. Trimming cost V 4 bases and J 2 bases; bases outside gene matches: 4. This CDR3 is built from 15 residues. Per the germline V gene, CDR1 is MNHNY and CDR2 is SVGAGI (reference sequence). The specimen was CD8+ T cells sorted from PBMCs, collected 45 days after the first yellow fever vaccination. The source is a man between 18 and 29 years old who received the YFV17D yellow fever vaccine. The chain employs TRBV6-6 and TRBJ2-3, with 9 nucleotides matching TRBD2. The CDR3 DNA reads TGTGCCAGCAGTTCAGGCGGGGGGGCCACAGATACGCAGTATTTT. It is translated as CASSSGGGATDTQYF.